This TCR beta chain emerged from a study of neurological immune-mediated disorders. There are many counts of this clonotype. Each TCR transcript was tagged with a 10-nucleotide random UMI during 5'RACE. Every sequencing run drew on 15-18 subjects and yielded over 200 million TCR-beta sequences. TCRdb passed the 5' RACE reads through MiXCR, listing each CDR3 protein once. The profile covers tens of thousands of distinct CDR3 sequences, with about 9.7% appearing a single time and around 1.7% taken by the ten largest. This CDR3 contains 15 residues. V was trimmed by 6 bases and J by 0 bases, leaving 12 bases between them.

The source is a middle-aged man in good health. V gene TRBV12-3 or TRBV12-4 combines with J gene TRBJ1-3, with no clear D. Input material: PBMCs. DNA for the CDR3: TGTGCCAGCAGGGACCGACAAGCCTCTGGAAACACCATATATTTT. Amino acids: CASRDRQASGNTIYF.